This T cell receptor beta chain was captured by sequencing in a study of blood T cell repertoires in COVID-19 (dated by TCRdb to the early 2020s). Concerning the study at large: Collaborator samples came from the United States, Italy and Spain and covered acute and convalescent phases of COVID-19. The prospective study material was composed of cDNA or gDNA derived from T cells, B-cell-depleted T cells, or PBMCs. Subjects who had been exposed to COVID-19, were actively infected with it, or had recovered from it provided the deeply sampled blood TCRbeta repertoires that made up the dataset. A freely available public database, intended as a resource for researchers studying the immune response to SARS-CoV-2, is where the repertoires were released. Samples were obtained from the ongoing ImmuneRACE study (first 160 participants) and from some 1,300 subjects provided by 6 global collaborators. The sample metadata nearly always contained a de-identified subject ID, COVID-19 status, age in years and sex. Where available, HLA class I and class II types were obtained from metadata supplied by the sample provider rather than from assay-based typing.

What the research found in general, with its limitations: Clinical and demographic metadata were provided uncurated, with the amount varying by source and participant.

The CDR3 contains 12 residues, cysteine and phenylalanine counted. Of the read, only the CDR3 DNA is kept; its 36 bases are in frame from base 1. V was cut back by 5 bases and J by 6 bases, leaving a gap of 10 bases between them. A word on this clone: Its antigen remains unidentified. Per-base quality was not reported, and no clone a single base away is much larger than it.

The immunoSEQ Assay, a bias-controlled multiplex PCR, was used to amplify TCRbeta CDR3 regions from genomic DNA. Per the authors' processing: Within the assay, amplification of reference gene primers was used to estimate how many nucleated cells each sample contained. To quantify the absolute abundance of each unique TCRbeta CDR3 rearrangement, sequence reads were collapsed and filtered. Productive Simpson clonality was computed per sample as the square root of Simpson's diversity index over productive rearrangements. TCRdb took over this immuneACCESS table, retaining in-frame rearrangements with V and J assigned. Such tables are incomplete; in checked studies, under half of the missing clones stem from an unresolved V gene, and the remainder is unexplained. D and trimming were read from the DNA, whereas the V and J calls and clone size are those reported in that table. This sample comprises some 120,000 clones, roughly nine tenths of them detected only once. The ten top clones hold 4% to 5% of the sample.

One collaborating source in Seattle enrolled patients while the patients were actively infected and followed the patients over time throughout the course of disease. The collaborating institutions used their own protocols to collect whole blood in K2EDTA tubes. For TCRbeta analysis, collaborators shipped samples in one of three forms: frozen whole blood, isolated PBMCs, or DNA extracted from either of those sample types. The sequencing input was peripheral blood. This TCR derives from a man in his fifties or sixties with COVID-19, enrolled during active disease. The V and J segments used are TRBV12-3 or TRBV12-4 and TRBJ1-2, with the identity of the D gene unclear. The nucleotides read TGTGCCAGCAGTAACGGAGGACATGGCTACACCTTC. Its protein reads: CASSNGGHGYTF.